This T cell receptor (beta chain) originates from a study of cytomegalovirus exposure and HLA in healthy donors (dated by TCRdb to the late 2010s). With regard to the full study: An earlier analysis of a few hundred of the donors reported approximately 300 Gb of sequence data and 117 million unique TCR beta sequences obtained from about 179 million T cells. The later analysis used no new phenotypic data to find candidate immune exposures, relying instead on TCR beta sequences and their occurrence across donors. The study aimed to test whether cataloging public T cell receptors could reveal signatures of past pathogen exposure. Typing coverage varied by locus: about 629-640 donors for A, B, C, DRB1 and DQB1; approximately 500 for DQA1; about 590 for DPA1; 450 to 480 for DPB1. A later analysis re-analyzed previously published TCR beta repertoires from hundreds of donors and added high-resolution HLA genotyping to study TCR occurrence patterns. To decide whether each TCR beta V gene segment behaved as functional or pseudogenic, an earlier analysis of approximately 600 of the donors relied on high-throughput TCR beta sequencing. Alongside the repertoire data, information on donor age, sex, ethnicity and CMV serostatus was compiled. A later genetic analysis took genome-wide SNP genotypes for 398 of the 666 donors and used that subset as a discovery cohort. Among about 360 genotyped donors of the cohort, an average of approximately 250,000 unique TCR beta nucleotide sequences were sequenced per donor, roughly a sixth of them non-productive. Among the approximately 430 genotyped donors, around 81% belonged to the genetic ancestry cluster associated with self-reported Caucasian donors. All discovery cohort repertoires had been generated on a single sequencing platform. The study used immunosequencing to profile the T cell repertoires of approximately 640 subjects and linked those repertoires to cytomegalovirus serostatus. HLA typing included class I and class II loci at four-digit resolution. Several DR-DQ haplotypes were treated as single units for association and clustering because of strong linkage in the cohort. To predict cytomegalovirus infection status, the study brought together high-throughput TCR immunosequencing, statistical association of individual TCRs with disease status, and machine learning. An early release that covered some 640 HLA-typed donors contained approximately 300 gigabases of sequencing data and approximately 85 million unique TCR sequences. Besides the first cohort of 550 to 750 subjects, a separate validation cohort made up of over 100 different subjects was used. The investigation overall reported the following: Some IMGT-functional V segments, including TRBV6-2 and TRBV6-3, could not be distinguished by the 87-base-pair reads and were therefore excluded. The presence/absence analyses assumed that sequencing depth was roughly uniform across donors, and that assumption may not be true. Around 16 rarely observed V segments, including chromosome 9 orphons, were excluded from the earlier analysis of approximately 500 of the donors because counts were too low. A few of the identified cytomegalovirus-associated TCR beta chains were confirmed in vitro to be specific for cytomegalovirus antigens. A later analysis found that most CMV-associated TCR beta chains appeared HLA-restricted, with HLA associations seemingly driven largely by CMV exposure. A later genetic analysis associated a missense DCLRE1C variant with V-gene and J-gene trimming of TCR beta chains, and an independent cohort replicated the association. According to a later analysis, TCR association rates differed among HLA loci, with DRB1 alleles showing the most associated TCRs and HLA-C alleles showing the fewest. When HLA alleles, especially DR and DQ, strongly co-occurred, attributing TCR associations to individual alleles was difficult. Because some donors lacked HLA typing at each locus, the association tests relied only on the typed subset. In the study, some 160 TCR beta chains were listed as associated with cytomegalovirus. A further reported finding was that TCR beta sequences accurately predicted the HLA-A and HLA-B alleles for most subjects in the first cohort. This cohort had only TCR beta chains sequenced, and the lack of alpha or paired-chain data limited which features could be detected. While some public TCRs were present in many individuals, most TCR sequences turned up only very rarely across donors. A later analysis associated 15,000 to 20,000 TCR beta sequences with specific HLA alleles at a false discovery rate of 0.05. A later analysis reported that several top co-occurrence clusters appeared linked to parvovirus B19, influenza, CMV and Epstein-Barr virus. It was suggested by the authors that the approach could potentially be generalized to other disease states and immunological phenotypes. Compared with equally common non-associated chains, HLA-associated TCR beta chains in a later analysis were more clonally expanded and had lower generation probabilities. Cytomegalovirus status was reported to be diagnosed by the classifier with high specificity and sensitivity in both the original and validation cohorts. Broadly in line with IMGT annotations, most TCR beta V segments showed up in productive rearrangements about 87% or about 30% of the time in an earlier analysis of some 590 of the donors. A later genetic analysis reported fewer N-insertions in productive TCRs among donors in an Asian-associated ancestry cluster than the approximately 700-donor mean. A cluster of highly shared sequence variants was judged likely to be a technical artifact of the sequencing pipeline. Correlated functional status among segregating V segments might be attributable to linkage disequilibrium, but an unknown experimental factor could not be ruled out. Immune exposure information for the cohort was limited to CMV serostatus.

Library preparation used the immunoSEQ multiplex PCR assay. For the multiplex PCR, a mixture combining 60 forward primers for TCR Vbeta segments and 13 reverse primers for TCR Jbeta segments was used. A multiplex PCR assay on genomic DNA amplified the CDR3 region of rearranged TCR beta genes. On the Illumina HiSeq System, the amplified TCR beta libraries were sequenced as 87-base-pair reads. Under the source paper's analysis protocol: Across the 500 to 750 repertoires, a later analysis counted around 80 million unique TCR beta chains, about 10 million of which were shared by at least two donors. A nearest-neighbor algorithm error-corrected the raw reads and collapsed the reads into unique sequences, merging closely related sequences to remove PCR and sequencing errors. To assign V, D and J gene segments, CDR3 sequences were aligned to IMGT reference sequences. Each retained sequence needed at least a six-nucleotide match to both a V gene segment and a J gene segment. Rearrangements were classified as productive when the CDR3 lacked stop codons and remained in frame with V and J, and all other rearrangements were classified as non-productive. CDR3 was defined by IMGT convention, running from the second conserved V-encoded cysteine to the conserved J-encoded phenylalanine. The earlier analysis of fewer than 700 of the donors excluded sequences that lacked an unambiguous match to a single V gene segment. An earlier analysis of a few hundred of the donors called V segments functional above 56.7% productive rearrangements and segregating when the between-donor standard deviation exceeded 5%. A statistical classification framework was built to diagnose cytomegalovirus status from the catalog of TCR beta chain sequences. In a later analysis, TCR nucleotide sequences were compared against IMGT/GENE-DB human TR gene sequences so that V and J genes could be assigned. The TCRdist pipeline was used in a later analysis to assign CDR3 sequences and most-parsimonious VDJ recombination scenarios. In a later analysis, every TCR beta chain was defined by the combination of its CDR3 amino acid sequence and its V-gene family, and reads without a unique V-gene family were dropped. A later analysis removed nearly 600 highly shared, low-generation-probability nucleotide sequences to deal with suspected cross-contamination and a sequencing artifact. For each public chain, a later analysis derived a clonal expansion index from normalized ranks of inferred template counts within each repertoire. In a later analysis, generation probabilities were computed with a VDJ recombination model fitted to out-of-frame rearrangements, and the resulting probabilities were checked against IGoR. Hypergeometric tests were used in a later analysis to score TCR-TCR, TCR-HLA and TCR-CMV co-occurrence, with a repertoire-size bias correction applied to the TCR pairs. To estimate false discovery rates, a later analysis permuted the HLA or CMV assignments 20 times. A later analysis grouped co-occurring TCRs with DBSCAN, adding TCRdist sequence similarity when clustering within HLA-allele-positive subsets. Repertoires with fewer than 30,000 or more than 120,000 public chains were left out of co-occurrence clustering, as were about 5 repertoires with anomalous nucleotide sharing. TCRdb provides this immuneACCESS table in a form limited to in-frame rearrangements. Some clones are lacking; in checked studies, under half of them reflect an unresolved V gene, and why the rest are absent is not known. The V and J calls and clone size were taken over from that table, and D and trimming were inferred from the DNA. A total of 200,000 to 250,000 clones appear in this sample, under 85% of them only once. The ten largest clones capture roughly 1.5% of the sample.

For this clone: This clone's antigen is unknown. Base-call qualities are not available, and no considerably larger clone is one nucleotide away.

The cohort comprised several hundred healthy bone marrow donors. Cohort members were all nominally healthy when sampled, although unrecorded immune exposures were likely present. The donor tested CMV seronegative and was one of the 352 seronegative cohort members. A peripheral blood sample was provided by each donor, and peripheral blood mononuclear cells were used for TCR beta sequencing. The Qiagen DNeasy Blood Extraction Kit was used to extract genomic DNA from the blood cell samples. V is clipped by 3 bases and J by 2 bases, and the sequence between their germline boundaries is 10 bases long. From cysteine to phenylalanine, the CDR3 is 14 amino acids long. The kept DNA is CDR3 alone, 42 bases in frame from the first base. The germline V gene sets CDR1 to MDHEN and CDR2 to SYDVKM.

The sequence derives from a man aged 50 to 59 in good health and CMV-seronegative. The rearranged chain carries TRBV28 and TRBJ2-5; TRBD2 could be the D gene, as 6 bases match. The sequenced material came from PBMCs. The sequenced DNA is TGTGCCAGCAGTTTTGGAGGGCAGCAAGAGACCCAGTACTTC. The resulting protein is CASSFGGQQETQYF.